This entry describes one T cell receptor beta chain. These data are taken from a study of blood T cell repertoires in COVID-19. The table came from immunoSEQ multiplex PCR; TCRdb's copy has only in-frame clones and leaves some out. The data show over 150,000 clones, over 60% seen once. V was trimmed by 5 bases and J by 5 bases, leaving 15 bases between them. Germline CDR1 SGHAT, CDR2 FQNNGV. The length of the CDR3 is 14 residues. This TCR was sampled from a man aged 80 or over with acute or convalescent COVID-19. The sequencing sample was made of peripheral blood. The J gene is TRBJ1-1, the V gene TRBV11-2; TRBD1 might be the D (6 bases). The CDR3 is CASSVGARATEAFF. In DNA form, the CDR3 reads TGTGCCAGCAGCGTGGGGGCGCGGGCTACTGAAGCTTTCTTT. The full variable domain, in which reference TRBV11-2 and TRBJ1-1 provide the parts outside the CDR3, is EAGVAQSPRYKIIEKRQSVAFWCNPISGHATLYWYQQILGQGPKLLIQFQNNGVVDDSQLPKDRFSAERLKGVDSTLKIQPAKLEDSAVYLCASSVGARATEAFFGQGTRLTVV.